This passage covers 29 T cell receptor beta chains from one sample sequenced in a study of chemoradiotherapy in HPV16-positive cancers. Some clones are missing from TCRdb's copy, which holds only in-frame ones; the method was immunoSEQ multiplex PCR. This sample has about 25,000 clones, with around nine tenths found just once. This material consisted of blood, taken from a patient who underwent chemoradiotherapy. Receptors originate from a human donor with HPV-associated anogenital cancer.

This clone was observed a single time. CDR3 nucleotides: TGTGCCAGCAGCCTTGACGGCTACGAGCAGTACTTC. This translates into CASSLDGYEQYF. The chain has TRBV5-4 and TRBJ2-7; D remains unclear. The CDR3 sequence is 12 residues long. Trimming left V 4 bases short and J 3 bases short, with 8 bases between. Germline lookup yields CDR1 SGHNT and CDR2 YYREEE (reference sequence).

This chain connects TRBV5-8 to TRBJ1-5; tentatively, D is TRBD1 (5 bases). Germline values: CDR1 SGHTS, CDR2 YDEGEE. The V end was cut by 4 bases, the J end by 10 bases, with 12 bases between. The CDR3 has 12 amino acids. The CDR3, as DNA: TGTGCCAGCAGCGTCAGGGTTGGTCCCCAGCATTTT. This translates into CASSVRVGPQHF. The variable domain in full, completed from reference TRBV5-8 and TRBJ1-5, reads EAGVTQSPTHLIKTRGQQATLRCSPISGHTSVYWYQQALGLGLQFLLWYDEGEERNRGNFPPRFSGRQFPNYSSELNVNALELEDSALYLCASSVRVGPQHFGDGTRLSIL.

The chain combines TRBV5-1 with TRBJ2-7; D ambiguous. CDR1 and CDR2 from the germline V gene are SGHRS and YFSETQ. The CDR3 runs to 13 residues. Trimming took 5 bases from V and 2 from J, leaving 11 bases between them. The CDR3, as DNA: TGCGCCAGCAGAAAGGAGATAACCTACGAGCAGTACTTC. Encoded protein: CASRKEITYEQYF.

In this sample, this clone turned up once. CDR3 loop: CASRASPYEQYF. In DNA form, the CDR3 reads TGTGCCAGCAGAGCCTCCCCTTACGAGCAGTACTTC. The J gene is TRBJ2-7, the V gene TRBV27; D unclear. The germline V gene encodes CDR1 MNHEY and CDR2 SMNVEV (reference sequence). The ends were cut back, 6 bases at V and 4 bases at J, with 10 bases in the middle. The CDR3 is 12 amino acids.

The chain couples TRBV6-6 to TRBJ1-4; D unclear. The V end lost 5 bases, the J end lost 10 bases, and 11 bases lay between the germline ends. This CDR3 contains 12 residues. Germline loops: CDR1 MNHNY, CDR2 SVGAGI (reference sequence). The CDR3 DNA is TGTGCCAGCAGTGATCTCGGGCCAAAACTGTTTTTT. Encoded protein: CASSDLGPKLFF.

The J gene is TRBJ1-1, the V gene TRBV6-6; a weak D match, TRBD1 (5 bases). The germline CDR1 and CDR2 sequences are MNHNY and SVGAGI (reference sequence). The ends were cut back, 5 bases at V and 0 bases at J, with 10 bases in the middle. The CDR3 spans 14 residues. CDR3 residues: CASSPREVNTEAFF. The CDR3, as DNA: TGTGCCAGCAGTCCCAGGGAGGTGAACACTGAAGCTTTCTTT.

V usage is TRBV10-3 and J usage is TRBJ1-3, with D unresolved. This CDR3 has 14 amino acids. V gave up 4 bases and J gave up 4 bases, with 11 bases separating them. The germline V gene encodes CDR1 ENHRY and CDR2 SYGVKD. The CDR3 spells CAISAETQGNTIYF. CDR3 DNA: TGTGCCATCAGTGCGGAGACGCAGGGAAACACCATATATTTT.

The chain recombines TRBV21-1 with TRBJ2-1; the listed D gene, TRBD2, was not tested against the DNA. TRBV21-1 has pseudogene status. The CDR3 covers 24 residues. The CDR3 loop is CASSKSRLGRGLTSGRPLFNEQFF. For the CDR3, the DNA is TGTGCCAGCAGCAAAAGCCGCTTAGGCAGGGGGCTAACTAGCGGGAGGCCACTTTTCAATGAGCAGTTCTTC.

This rearrangement joins TRBV28 to TRBJ1-1; 7 bases fit TRBD1. The CDR3 loop spans 12 amino acids. CDR1 and CDR2 (germline): MDHEN, SYDVKM. V was pared by 3 bases and J by 7 bases, with 2 bases of the junction left unmatched. The CDR3 coding sequence is TGTGCCAGCAGTTTGGGACAGCTTGAAGCTTTCTTT. Protein: CASSLGQLEAFF. Together with reference TRBV28 and TRBJ1-1, the CDR3 gives the full variable domain: DVKVTQSSRYLVKRTGEKVFLECVQDMDHENMFWYRQDPGLGLRLIYFSYDVKMKEKGDIPEGYSVSREKKERFSLILESASTNQTSMYLCASSLGQLEAFFGQGTRLTVV.

V usage is TRBV7-9 and J usage is TRBJ2-1; D uncertain. V shed 5 bases and J shed 7 bases, with 6 bases lying between them. This CDR3 region has 11 residues. Per the germline V gene, CDR1 is SEHNR and CDR2 is FQNEAQ (reference sequence). The CDR3 DNA sequence: TGTGCCAGCAGCCGCATAAATGAGCAGTTCTTC. It yields the protein CASSRINEQFF.

The chain has TRBV6-5 and TRBJ1-2; TRBD1 agrees at 9 bases. Germline trimming cut 0 bases from V and 4 bases from J; bases unmatched to any gene: 3. There are 15 residues in the CDR3. Germline CDR1 and CDR2: MNHEY and SVGAGI. CDR3 protein: CASSYSGTGPYGYTF. The CDR3 DNA reads as TGTGCCAGCAGTTACTCGGGGACAGGGCCCTATGGCTACACCTTC.

The chain combines TRBV4-2 with TRBJ1-2; D ambiguous. The CDR3 is made up of 16 amino acids. V lost 2 bases to trimming and J lost 4 bases, with 17 bases between them. Germline V CDR1 and CDR2: LGHNA, YNFKEQ. The CDR3 is CASSQTGNTVGYGYTF. The DNA for the CDR3 is TGTGCCAGCAGCCAAACCGGGAACACTGTTGGCTATGGCTACACCTTC.

This chain uses TRBV18 with TRBJ1-3, with TRBD1 matching 8 bases. J gave up 4 bases and V 3 bases, and 14 bases lay outside the gene matches. The CDR3 spans 18 residues. Germline CDR1 and CDR2: KGHSH and LQKENI. The DNA of the CDR3 is TGTGCCAGCTCACCGCTGTACGCGGGACAGGAATCCGGAAACACCATATATTTT. Translated: CASSPLYAGQESGNTIYF. The complete variable domain, with remaining parts taken from reference TRBV18 and TRBJ1-3, reads NAGVMQNPRHLVRRRGQEARLRCSPMKGHSHVYWYRQLPEEGLKFMVYLQKENIIDESGMPKERFSAEFPKEGPSILRIQQVVRGDSAAYFCASSPLYAGQESGNTIYFGEGSWLTVV.

The chain has TRBV11-1 and TRBJ2-3; 9 positions match TRBD1. V trimming: 3 bases; J trimming: 4 bases; junction bases outside the gene matches: 2. Germline CDR1 and CDR2: SGHAT and FQDESV (reference sequence). The length of the CDR3 is 14 residues. CDR3 in amino acids: CASSFGQGPDTQYF. CDR3 sequence (DNA): TGTGCCAGCAGCTTCGGACAGGGGCCAGATACGCAGTATTTT.

The chain is built from TRBV28 and TRBJ2-3; 10 bases are a match to TRBD2. V trimming: 6 bases; J trimming: 1 base; junction bases outside the gene matches: 10. The CDR3 contains 17 residues. Germline lookup yields CDR1 MDHEN and CDR2 SYDVKM. The CDR3 DNA reads as TGTGCCAGCAGACCTAGCGGGAGATCCACGGGCACAGATACGCAGTATTTT. Its translation: CASRPSGRSTGTDTQYF.

V usage is TRBV7-8 and J usage is TRBJ1-2; 7 nucleotides align to TRBD1. The germline gives CDR1 SGHVS, CDR2 FQNEAQ. The CDR3 is made up of 14 amino acids. Trimming removed 5 bases from V and 3 bases from J; junction bases left unmatched: 6. CDR3 residues: CASSHRDRYYGYTF. The CDR3 DNA sequence: TGTGCCAGCAGCCACCGGGACAGATACTATGGCTACACCTTC.

The chain carries TRBV5-4 and TRBJ2-1; D is possibly TRBD1 (7 bases). V was pared by 5 bases and J by 7 bases, with 16 bases between. The CDR3 extends over 14 amino acids. Germline V gene data show CDR1 as SGHNT and CDR2 as YYREEE (reference sequence). The CDR3 protein is CASRFDQGGNEQFF. The CDR3 DNA reads TGTGCCAGCAGATTCGATCAGGGGGGTAATGAGCAGTTCTTC.

The chain is built from TRBV6-5 and TRBJ1-4; D is undetermined. The CDR3 extends over 14 amino acids. Trimming pared 4 bases from V and 8 bases from J, leaving 14 bases between. The germline gives CDR1 MNHEY, CDR2 SVGAGI. CDR3 protein: CASSLMDGGEKLFF. CDR3 in DNA: TGTGCCAGCAGTTTAATGGACGGAGGCGAAAAACTGTTTTTT.

The chain recombines TRBV12-2 with TRBJ1-1. TRBV12-2 is designated a pseudogene. The CDR3 spans 15 residues. CDR3 amino acids: CASRPRARMNTEAFF. CDR3 in DNA: TGTGCAAGTCGCCCGAGAGCCAGAATGAACACTGAAGCTTTCTTT.

This rearrangement joins TRBV7-9 to TRBJ2-7, with TRBD1 matching over 10 bases. Germline values: CDR1 SEHNR, CDR2 FQNEAQ (reference sequence). The junction had 11 bases not matched to a gene; V was cut back by 0 bases and J by 0 bases. The CDR3 totals 19 residues. CDR3 coding DNA: TGTGCCAGCAGCTTAGCCCAGGGGACAGGGGTTATTAACTCCTACGAGCAGTACTTC. Translated, it gives CASSLAQGTGVINSYEQYF.

The chain couples TRBV15 to TRBJ2-7, with 10 bases identical to TRBD1. CDR3 size: 15 residues. Germline trimming cut 5 bases from V and 9 bases from J; bases unmatched to any gene: 13. Germline assignment: CDR1 LNHNV and CDR2 YYDKDF (reference sequence). CDR3 amino acids: CATSLEGQGFDGQYF. CDR3 coding DNA: TGTGCCACCAGCCTTGAGGGACAGGGGTTTGATGGGCAGTACTTC.

The chain is built from TRBV14 and TRBJ2-1, with TRBD2 as a possible D gene (5 bases). CDR1 is SGHDN, CDR2 FVKESK, per germline. V lost 1 base and J 3 bases, leaving 13 bases between the germline ends. The CDR3 spans 16 residues. The CDR3 region is CASSQGGPIFYNEQFF. The DNA of the CDR3 is TGTGCCAGCAGCCAAGGCGGGCCGATATTCTACAATGAGCAGTTCTTC.

This clone occurred once. Here the CDR3 DNA reads TGTGCCAGCGGGGGAGGGGGATACACCGGGGAGCTGTTTTTT. Translation: CASGGGGYTGELFF. The rearrangement uses TRBV27 and TRBJ2-2; possibly TRBD2 for D (7 bases). CDR3 length: 14 residues. Trimming shortened V by 8 bases and J by 3 bases, and 13 bases separated the two germline ends. Germline lookup yields CDR1 MNHEY and CDR2 SMNVEV (reference sequence).

The chain combines TRBV7-8 with TRBJ1-1; tentatively, D is TRBD1 (5 bases). The ends were cut back, 1 base at V and 1 base at J, with 13 bases in the middle. This CDR3 is 16 amino acids long. Germline V gene sequence: CDR1 SGHVS, CDR2 FQNEAQ. Written as DNA, the CDR3 is TGTGCCAGCAGCTTAGTGTCAGGGCGAACGAACACTGAAGCTTTCTTT. This translates into CASSLVSGRTNTEAFF.

V and J are TRBV5-5 and TRBJ1-6; unclear D gene. The CDR3 contains 14 residues. Germline CDR1 is SGHKS and CDR2 is YYEKEE (reference sequence). Between the trimmed V and J ends, which lost 0 bases and 8 bases, there was a span of 9 bases. The CDR3 region is CASSLGFWDSPLHF. The DNA of the CDR3 is TGTGCCAGCAGCTTGGGGTTTTGGGATTCACCCCTCCACTTT.

This clone occurred a few times. The genes are TRBV7-9 and TRBJ1-2; the match to TRBD1 covers 7 bases. This CDR3 contains 15 residues. Germline V CDR1 and CDR2: SEHNR, FQNEAQ (reference sequence). V gave up 6 bases and J gave up 0 bases; unmatched junction bases: 7. CDR3 residues: CASSSRTGANYGYTF. CDR3 DNA sequence: TGTGCCAGCAGTTCCCGGACAGGAGCTAACTATGGCTACACCTTC.

The chain has TRBV7-9 and TRBJ1-6, with D uncertain. The CDR3 covers 14 residues. Germline V lookup: CDR1 SEHNR, CDR2 FQNEAQ (reference sequence). V dropped 8 bases and J dropped 7 bases, with 15 bases sitting between them. CDR3 DNA sequence: TGTGCCAGCTGTCCGTCGGGGTTGAATTCACCCCTCCACTTT. Translated, it gives CASCPSGLNSPLHF.

The chain carries TRBV7-5 and TRBJ2-4; the D call in the table, TRBD2, was not verified against the DNA. TRBV7-5 is a listed pseudogene. This CDR3 is 16 amino acids long. The CDR3 DNA reads TGTGTCAGAAGCTTATCGTGGACTAGCGGCAAAAACATTCAGTACTTC. Translating gives CVRSLSWTSGKNIQYF.

The chain uses TRBV5-5 and TRBJ2-5; the match to TRBD1 covers 8 bases. V was pared by 5 bases and J by 3 bases, with 0 bases of the junction left unmatched. The CDR3 extends over 12 amino acids. In germline, CDR1 is SGHKS, CDR2 YYEKEE (reference sequence). CDR3 region: CASRTGEETQYF. The DNA for the CDR3 is TGTGCCAGCAGGACAGGGGAAGAGACCCAGTACTTC.